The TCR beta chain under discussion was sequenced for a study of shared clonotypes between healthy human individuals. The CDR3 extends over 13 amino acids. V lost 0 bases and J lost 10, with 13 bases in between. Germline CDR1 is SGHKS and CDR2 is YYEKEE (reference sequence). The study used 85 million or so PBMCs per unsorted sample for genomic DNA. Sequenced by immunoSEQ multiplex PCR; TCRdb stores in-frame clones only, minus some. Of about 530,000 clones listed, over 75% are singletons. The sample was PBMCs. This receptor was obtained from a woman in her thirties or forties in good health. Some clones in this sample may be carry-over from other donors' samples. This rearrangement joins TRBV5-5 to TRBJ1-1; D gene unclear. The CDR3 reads CASSLELLVAAFF. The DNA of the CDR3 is TGTGCCAGCAGCTTGGAACTACTGGTAGCAGCTTTCTTT.